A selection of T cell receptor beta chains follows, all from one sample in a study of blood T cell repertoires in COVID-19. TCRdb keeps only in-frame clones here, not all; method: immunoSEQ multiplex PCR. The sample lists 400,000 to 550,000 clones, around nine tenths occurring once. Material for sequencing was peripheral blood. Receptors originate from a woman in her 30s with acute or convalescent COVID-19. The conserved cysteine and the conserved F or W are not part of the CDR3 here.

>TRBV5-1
ASSRGLSDFTGELF
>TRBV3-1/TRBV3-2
ASSQDTAGGSAETQY
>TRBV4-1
ASSQDQRLAGGRETQY
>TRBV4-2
ASSQDLTGGVRYSGNTIY
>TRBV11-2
ASSPFRSTDTQY
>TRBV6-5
ASRTGYEAF
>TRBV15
ATSTEVASGEY
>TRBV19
ASSTSPRGKVTDTQY
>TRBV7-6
ASSLDLGGGSQPQH
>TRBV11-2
ASSQRTGGFGYT
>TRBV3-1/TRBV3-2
ASSQDTEPQH
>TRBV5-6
ASSLGDTGELF
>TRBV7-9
ASSAGGTDTQY
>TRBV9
ASSLNEGEQF
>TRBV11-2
ASSLDLYEQY
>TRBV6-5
ASSLNRQGEAF
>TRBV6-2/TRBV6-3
ASSYSGQGRRSNQPQH
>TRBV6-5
ASSRQGSYNSPLH
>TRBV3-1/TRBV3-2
ASSQGPGGATDTQY
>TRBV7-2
ASSSNRQGSRADTQY
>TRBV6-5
ASSTLAGGPGELF
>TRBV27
ASSPTRGGELF
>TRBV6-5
ASSSTGGWSEKLF
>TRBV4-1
ASSLPDRRTNEKLF
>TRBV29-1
SVLASGDTQY
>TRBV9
ASSVGSGGSYYEQY
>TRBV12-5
ASGFSSGTEQF
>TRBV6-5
ASRDRDSPLH
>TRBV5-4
ASTLGGGRQETQY
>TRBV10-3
AISDPGTVNNEQF
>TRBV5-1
ASSIRTGRLDEQY
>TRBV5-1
ASSLGQVVMNTEAF
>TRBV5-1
ASSLSSNTEAF